These T cell receptor beta chains were read from a single sample in a study of T-cell reconstitution after alpha-beta-depleted transplantation in children. In TCRdb, the PCR reads were re-called with MiXCR into one record per CDR3 protein. The sample carries about 610,000 distinct CDR3 sequences, roughly 10% recorded once. Sequenced here: PBMCs from the stem cell graft donor, sampled from the stem cell graft. The receptors stem from a human donor who donated a stem cell graft to a child with acute myeloid leukemia. Both conserved end residues are part of each CDR3. D genes are given only for firm matches. Not every row has a clone size; where given, it reads once, few, many or a size class.

d_gene	j_gene	v_gene	abundance	CDR3nt	CDR3aa
.	TRBJ2-1	TRBV7-9	many	TGTGCCAGCAGCTTACAGCGGGACAACGAGCAGTTCTTC	CASSLQRDNEQFF
.	TRBJ2-3	TRBV29-1	.	TGCAGCGTTTACTACTCCACAGATACGCAGTATTTT	CSVYYSTDTQYF
.	TRBJ2-5	TRBV7-2	.	TGTGCCAGCAGCTTAGGGGGTTCCAGCTACGGGACCCAGTACTTC	CASSLGGSSYGTQYF
.	TRBJ1-2	TRBV20-1	few	TGCAGTGCCCGGACGCAGGCCTATGGCTACACCTTC	CSARTQAYGYTF
.	TRBJ2-7	TRBV7-2	.	TGTGCCAGCAGCCGATTAGGGACCGGCTACGAGCAGTACTTC	CASSRLGTGYEQYF
.	TRBJ2-3	TRBV5-1	.	TGCGCCAGCAGCTTGCAGCACACAGATACGCAGTATTTT	CASSLQHTDTQYF
.	TRBJ2-3	TRBV7-3	.	TGTGCCAGCAGCTCGTCGGACTCGGGGGATACGCAGTATTTT	CASSSSDSGDTQYF
TRBD1	TRBJ2-4	TRBV19	.	TGTGCCAGTAATCTCTTCGGGCAGGGGGAAAACATTCAGTACTTC	CASNLFGQGENIQYF
.	TRBJ2-1	TRBV12-3/TRBV12-4	few	TGTGCCAGCAGCTCGGGGACCACCTACAATGAGCAGTTCTTC	CASSSGTTYNEQFF
.	TRBJ2-7	TRBV7-9	.	TGTGCCAGCAGCCTAGGTGGTGACAGGAGGTCCTACGAGCAGTACTTC	CASSLGGDRRSYEQYF
.	TRBJ2-3	TRBV15	few	TGTGCCACCGGGCGGGGCGGACCCACAGATACGCAGTATTTT	CATGRGGPTDTQYF
TRBD2	TRBJ2-1	TRBV20-1	.	TGCTGTGCTAGGGCTAGCGGAATGGGGTCCTACAATGAGCAGTTCTTC	CCARASGMGSYNEQFF
.	TRBJ2-5	TRBV11-3	.	TGTGCCAGCAGTCCGGACATGCAAGAGACCCAGTACTTC	CASSPDMQETQYF
.	TRBJ1-1	TRBV20-1	many	TGCAGTGCTAGACATCGGGGGAGGGAGAACACTGAAGCTTTCTTT	CSARHRGRENTEAFF
TRBD2	TRBJ2-2	TRBV20-1	many	TGCAGTGCCCTGGGACTATCCACCGCCACCGGGGAGCTGTTTTTT	CSALGLSTATGELFF
TRBD2	TRBJ2-3	TRBV29-1	many	TGCAGCGCCCCAACTAGCGGCACAGATACGCAGTATTTT	CSAPTSGTDTQYF
.	TRBJ2-2	TRBV5-6	few	TGTGCCAGCAGCTCGGACCAGAACACCGGGGAGCTGTTTTTT	CASSSDQNTGELFF
.	TRBJ2-7	TRBV20-1	few	TGCAGTTGGGGCGCGGGGAGCTCTTCCTACGAGCAGTACTTC	CSWGAGSSSYEQYF
TRBD2	TRBJ2-7	TRBV20-1	few	TGCAGTGCTAGACTATCGCGGGAGGGATCCTACGAGCAGTACTTC	CSARLSREGSYEQYF
.	TRBJ1-5	TRBV5-6	.	TGTGCCAGCAGCTTGGGGGCCTCCCCGGTGGATCAGCCCCAGCATTTT	CASSLGASPVDQPQHF
TRBD2	TRBJ2-2	TRBV7-8	many	TGTGCCAGCAGCGTCATAGCGGGAGGGATCAACACCGGGGAGCTGTTTTTT	CASSVIAGGINTGELFF
.	TRBJ1-5	TRBV12-3/TRBV12-4	.	TGTGCCAGCAGCCGTGGGACTTTAGGTCGCAATCAGCCCCAGCATTTT	CASSRGTLGRNQPQHF
TRBD1	TRBJ2-2	TRBV27	many	TGTGCCAGCAGTCCTAGGCCCCCCACACCAGGGGGCAGATTCGCCGGGGAGCTGTTTTTT	CASSPRPPTPGGRFAGELFF
.	TRBJ2-1	TRBV20-1	many	TGCAGTGCTGCCGATGGGGTAAGGCCCTACAATGAGCAGTTCTTC	CSAADGVRPYNEQFF
.	TRBJ2-1	TRBV25-1	.	TGTGCCAGCATCGGGATCTCTCTTCAGGGGACCCAGTTCTATTATGAGCAGTTCTTC	CASIGISLQGTQFYYEQFF
TRBD2	TRBJ2-2	TRBV5-1	.	TGCGCCAGCAGCCTCCTAGCGGGGCCCTCCTCGAACACCGGGGAGCTGTTTTTT	CASSLLAGPSSNTGELFF
TRBD2	TRBJ2-3	TRBV20-1	many	TGCAGTGCTCCTCGGGGGTTAGCGGGAGCAGATACGCAGTATTTT	CSAPRGLAGADTQYF
TRBD1	TRBJ1-1	TRBV29-1	few	TGCAGCGTTGACGTGACAGGGCTGAACACTGAAGCTTTCTTT	CSVDVTGLNTEAFF
.	TRBJ2-5	TRBV7-2	few	TGTGCCAGCAGCATAACGGGGTATTACGAGACCCAGTACTTC	CASSITGYYETQYF
.	TRBJ1-6	TRBV12-3/TRBV12-4	many	TGTGCCAGCAATCGTTATAATTCACCCCTCCACTTT	CASNRYNSPLHF
.	TRBJ2-3	TRBV4-3	many	TGCGCCAGCAGCCAAGATCGGATAGCTCCCCGTGGTGATACGCAGTATTTT	CASSQDRIAPRGDTQYF
.	TRBJ2-1	TRBV20-1	many	TGCAGTGCTAGAGCCGACCTCTCCTACAATGAGCAGTTCTTC	CSARADLSYNEQFF
TRBD2	TRBJ2-1	TRBV7-2	few	TGTGCCAGCAGCAGCGGGATGAACAATGAGCAGTTCTTC	CASSSGMNNEQFF
.	TRBJ1-2	TRBV5-1	.	TGCGCCAGCAGCTTTAATAACTATGGCTACACCTTC	CASSFNNYGYTF
.	TRBJ1-1	TRBV18	few	TGTGCCAGCTCAATCCTGAACACTGAAGCTTTCTTT	CASSILNTEAFF
.	TRBJ2-1	TRBV12-5	few	TGTGCTAGTGGCCCGGACCGTCCTCAAGGCTTC	CASGPDRPQGF
TRBD1	TRBJ2-3	TRBV28	few	TGTGCCAGCAGTCAAGGAGCACAGGGGGACACAGATACGCAGTATTTT	CASSQGAQGDTDTQYF
TRBD2	TRBJ2-7	TRBV2	.	TGTGCCAGCAGTGGGCTAGCGGGAGCTCACGAGCAGTACTTC	CASSGLAGAHEQYF
.	TRBJ1-5	TRBV6-2/TRBV6-3	.	TGTGCCAGCAACTCTATTCGGACAGAGAATCAGCCCCAGCATTTT	CASNSIRTENQPQHF
TRBD2	TRBJ2-3	TRBV11-2	many	TGTGCCAGCAGCAAGGGGACTAGCGGGAGCCCCAGCACAGATACGCAGTATTTT	CASSKGTSGSPSTDTQYF
TRBD1	TRBJ2-7	TRBV4-3	few	TGCGCCAGCAGCCAAGATCTGGGGACAGGAAGCTCCTACGAGCAGTACTTC	CASSQDLGTGSSYEQYF
TRBD2	TRBJ2-7	TRBV5-1	few	TGCGCCAGCAGCTTGAGTTCTAGCGGGAGAAACAACGAGCAGTACTTC	CASSLSSSGRNNEQYF
.	TRBJ2-7	TRBV5-5	.	TGTGCCAGCAGCCGTCGCTTGGGAGCCGAGCAGTACTTC	CASSRRLGAEQYF
TRBD1	TRBJ2-2	TRBV3-1	.	TGTGCCAGCAGCCAATCGAGGGGGCGAGGTTGGAACGGGGAGCTGTTTTTT	CASSQSRGRGWNGELFF